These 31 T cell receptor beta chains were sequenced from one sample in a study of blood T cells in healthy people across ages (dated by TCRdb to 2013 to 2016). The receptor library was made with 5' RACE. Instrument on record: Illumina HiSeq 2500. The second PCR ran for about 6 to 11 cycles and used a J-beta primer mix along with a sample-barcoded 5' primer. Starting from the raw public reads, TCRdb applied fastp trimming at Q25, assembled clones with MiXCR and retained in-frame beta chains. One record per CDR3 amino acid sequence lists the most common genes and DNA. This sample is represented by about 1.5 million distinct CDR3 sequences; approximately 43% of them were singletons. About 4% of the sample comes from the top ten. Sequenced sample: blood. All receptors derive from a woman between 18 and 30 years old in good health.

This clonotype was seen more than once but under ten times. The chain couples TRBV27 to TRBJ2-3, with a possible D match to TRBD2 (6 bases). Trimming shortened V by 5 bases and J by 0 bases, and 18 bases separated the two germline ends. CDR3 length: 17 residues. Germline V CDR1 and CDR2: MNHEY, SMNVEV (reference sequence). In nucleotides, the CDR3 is TGTGCCAGCAGTCCCGGCGTCCTAGCGCTTAGCACAGATACGCAGTATTTT. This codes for CASSPGVLALSTDTQYF.

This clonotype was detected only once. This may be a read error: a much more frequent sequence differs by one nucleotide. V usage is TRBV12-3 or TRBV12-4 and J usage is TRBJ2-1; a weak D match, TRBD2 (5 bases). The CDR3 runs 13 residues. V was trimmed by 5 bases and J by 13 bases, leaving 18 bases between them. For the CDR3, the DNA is TGTGCCAGCAGTCCTATCGTGGGAGAGACCCAGTTCTTC. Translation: CASSPIVGETQFF.

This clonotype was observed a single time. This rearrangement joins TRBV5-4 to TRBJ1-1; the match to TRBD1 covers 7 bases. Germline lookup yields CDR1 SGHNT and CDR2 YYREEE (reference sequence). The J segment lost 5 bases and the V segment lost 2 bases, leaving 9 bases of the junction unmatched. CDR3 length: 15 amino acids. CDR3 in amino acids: CASSFGGDSWTEAFF. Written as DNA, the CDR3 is TGTGCCAGCAGCTTTGGTGGGGACAGTTGGACTGAAGCTTTCTTT.

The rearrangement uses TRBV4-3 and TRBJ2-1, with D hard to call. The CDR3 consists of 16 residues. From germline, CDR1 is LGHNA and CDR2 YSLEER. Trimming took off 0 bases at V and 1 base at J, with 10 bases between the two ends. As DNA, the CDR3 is TGCGCCAGCAGCCAAGAGGCGTACGGGTCCTACAATGAGCAGTTCTTC. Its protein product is CASSQEAYGSYNEQFF.

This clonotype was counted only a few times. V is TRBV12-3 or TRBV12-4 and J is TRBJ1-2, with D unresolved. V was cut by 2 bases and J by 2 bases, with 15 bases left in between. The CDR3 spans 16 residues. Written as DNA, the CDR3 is TGTGCCAGCAGTTTACATCCCACGGGCGGAAACTATGGCTACACCTTC. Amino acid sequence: CASSLHPTGGNYGYTF.

The CDR3 sequence: CASSLVSGKSQPQHF. DNA for the CDR3: TGTGCCAGCAGCTTAGTTTCAGGGAAGAGTCAGCCCCAGCATTTT. V and J are TRBV7-2 and TRBJ1-5; D might be TRBD1 (5 bases). The V gene's germline CDR1 is SGHTA and CDR2 FQGNSA. V gave up 1 base and J gave up 6 bases, with 13 bases separating them. CDR3 length: 15 residues.

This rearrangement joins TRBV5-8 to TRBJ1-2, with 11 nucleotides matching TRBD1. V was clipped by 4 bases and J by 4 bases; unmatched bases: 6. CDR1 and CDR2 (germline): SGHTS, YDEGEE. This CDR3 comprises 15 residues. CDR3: CASSLLGQGAYGYTF. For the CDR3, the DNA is TGTGCCAGCAGCCTCCTTGGACAGGGGGCCTATGGCTACACCTTC.

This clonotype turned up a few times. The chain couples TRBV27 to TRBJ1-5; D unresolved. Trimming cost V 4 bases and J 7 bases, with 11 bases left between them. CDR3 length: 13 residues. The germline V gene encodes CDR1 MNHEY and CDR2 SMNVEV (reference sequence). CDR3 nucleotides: TGTGCCAGCAGTTCAATCCCGGGGCAGCCCCAGCATTTT. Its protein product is CASSSIPGQPQHF.

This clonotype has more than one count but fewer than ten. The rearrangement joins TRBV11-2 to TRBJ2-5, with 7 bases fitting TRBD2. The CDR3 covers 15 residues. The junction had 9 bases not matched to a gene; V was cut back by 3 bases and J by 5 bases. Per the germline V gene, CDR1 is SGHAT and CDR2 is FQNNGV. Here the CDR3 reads CASSLRLASSETQYF. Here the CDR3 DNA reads TGTGCCAGCAGCTTGAGACTAGCAAGTTCCGAGACCCAGTACTTC.

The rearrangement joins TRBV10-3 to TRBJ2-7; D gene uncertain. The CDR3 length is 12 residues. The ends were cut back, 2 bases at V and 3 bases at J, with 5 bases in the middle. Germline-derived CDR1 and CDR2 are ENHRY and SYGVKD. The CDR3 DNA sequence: TGTGCCATCAGTGAGGTCCACTACGAGCAGTACTTC. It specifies CAISEVHYEQYF.

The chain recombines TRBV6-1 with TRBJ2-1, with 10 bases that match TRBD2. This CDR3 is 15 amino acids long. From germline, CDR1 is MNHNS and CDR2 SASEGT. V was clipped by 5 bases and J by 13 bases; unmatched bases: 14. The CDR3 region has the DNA TGTGCCAGCAGTCCCCGGGGACTAGCGAAAGAGACCCAGTTCTTC. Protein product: CASSPRGLAKETQFF.

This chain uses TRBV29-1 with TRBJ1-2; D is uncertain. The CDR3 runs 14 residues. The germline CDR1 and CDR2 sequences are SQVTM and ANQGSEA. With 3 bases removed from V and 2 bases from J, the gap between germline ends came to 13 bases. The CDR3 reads CSVEADDSNYGYTF. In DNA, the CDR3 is TGCAGCGTTGAGGCAGATGATTCCAACTATGGCTACACCTTC.

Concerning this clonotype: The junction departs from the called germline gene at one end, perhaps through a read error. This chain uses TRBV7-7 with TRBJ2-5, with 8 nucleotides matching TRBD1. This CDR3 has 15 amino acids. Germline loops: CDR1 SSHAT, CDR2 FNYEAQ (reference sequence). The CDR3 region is CASSLGYRQGETQYF. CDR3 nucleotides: TGTGCTAGCAGCTTAGGGTATCGACAGGGGGAGACCCAGTACTTC.

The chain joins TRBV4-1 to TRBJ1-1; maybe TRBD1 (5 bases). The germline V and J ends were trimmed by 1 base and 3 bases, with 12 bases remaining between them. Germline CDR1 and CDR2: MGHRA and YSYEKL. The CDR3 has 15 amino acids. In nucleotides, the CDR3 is TGCGCCAGCAGCCAAGCTCCGGGGCTCGACACTGAAGCTTTCTTT. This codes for CASSQAPGLDTEAFF.

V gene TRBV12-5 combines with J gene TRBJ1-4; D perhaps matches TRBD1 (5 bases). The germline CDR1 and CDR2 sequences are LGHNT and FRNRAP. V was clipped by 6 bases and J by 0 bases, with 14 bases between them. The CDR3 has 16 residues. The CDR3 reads CASGRGGPTTNEKLFF. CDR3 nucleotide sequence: TGTGCTAGTGGCCGGGGGGGTCCCACAACTAATGAAAAACTGTTTTTT. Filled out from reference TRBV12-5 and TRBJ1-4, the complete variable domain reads DARVTQTPRHKVTEMGQEVTMRCQPILGHNTVFWYRQTMMQGLELLAYFRNRAPLDDSGMPKDRFSAEMPDATLATLKIQPSEPRDSAVYFCASGRGGPTTNEKLFFGSGTQLSVL.

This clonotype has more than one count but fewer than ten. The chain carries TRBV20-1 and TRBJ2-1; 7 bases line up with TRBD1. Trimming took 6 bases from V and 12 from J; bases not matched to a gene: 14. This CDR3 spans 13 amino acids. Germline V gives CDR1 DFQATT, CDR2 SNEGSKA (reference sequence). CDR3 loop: CSATGTVRDGQFF. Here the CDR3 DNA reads TGCAGTGCAACCGGGACAGTGAGGGATGGGCAGTTCTTC.

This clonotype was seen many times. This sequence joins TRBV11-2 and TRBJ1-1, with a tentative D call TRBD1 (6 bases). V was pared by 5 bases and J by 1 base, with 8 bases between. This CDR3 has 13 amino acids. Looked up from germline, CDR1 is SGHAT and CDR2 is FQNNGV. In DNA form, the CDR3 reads TGTGCCAGCAGCGCGGACAGGAACACTGAAGCTTTCTTT. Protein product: CASSADRNTEAFF.

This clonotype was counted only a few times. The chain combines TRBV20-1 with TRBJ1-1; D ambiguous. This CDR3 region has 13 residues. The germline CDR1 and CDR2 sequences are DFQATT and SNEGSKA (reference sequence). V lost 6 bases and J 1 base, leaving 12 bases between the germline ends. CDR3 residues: CSAVGLTNTEAFF. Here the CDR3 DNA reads TGCAGTGCGGTGGGTCTAACGAACACTGAAGCTTTCTTT.

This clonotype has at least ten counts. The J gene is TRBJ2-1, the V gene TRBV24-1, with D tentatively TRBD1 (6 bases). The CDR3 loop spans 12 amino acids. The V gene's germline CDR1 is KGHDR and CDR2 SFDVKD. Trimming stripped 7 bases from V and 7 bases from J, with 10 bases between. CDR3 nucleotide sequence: TGTGCCACCAGCCAGGGGATAAATGAGCAGTTCTTC. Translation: CATSQGINEQFF.

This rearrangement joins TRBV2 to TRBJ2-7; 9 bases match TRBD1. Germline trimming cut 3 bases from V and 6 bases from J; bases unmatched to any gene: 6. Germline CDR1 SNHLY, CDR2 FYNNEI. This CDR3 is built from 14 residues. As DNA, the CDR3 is TGTGCCAGCAGTGACGGGACAGGGTTTCGCGAGCAGTACTTC. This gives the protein CASSDGTGFREQYF.

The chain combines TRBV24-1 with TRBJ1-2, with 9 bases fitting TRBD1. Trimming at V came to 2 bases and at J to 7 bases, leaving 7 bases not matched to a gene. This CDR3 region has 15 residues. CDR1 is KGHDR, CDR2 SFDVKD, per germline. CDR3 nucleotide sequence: TGTGCCACCAGTGATTCGAGACAGGGGGATCTTGGCTACACCTTC. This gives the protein CATSDSRQGDLGYTF.

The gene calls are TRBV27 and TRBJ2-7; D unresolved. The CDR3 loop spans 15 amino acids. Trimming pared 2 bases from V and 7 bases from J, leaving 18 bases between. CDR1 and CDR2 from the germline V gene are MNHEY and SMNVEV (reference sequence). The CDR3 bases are TGTGCCAGCAGTTTAGTGGGGTCCCCCTACAATGAGCAGTACTTC. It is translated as CASSLVGSPYNEQYF.

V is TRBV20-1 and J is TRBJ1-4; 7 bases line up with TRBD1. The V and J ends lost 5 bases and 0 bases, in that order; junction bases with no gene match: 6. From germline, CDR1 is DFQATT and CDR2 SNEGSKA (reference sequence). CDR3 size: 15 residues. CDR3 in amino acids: CSAYRGFATNEKLFF. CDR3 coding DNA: TGCAGTGCTTACAGGGGATTCGCAACTAATGAAAAACTGTTTTTT.

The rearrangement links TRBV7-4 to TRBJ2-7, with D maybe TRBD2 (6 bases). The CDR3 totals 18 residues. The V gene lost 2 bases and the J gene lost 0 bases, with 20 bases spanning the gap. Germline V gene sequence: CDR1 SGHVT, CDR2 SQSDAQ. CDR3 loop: CASSLNQRLASPSYEQYF. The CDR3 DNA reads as TGTGCCAGCAGCTTAAACCAGAGGCTAGCGAGCCCCTCCTACGAGCAGTACTTC.

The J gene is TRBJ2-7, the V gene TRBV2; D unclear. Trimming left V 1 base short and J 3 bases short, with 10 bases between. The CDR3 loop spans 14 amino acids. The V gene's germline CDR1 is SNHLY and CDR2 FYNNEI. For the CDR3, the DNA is TGTGCCAGCAGTGAAGATGCTTTGGGCTACGAGCAGTACTTC. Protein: CASSEDALGYEQYF.

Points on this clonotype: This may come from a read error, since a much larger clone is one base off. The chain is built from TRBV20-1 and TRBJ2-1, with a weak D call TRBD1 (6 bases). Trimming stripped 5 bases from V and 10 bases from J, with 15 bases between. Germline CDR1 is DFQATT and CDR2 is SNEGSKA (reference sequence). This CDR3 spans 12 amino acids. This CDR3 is CSAGRDTYEQFF. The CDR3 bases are TGCAGTGCTGGTCGGGACACCTACGAGCAGTTCTTC.

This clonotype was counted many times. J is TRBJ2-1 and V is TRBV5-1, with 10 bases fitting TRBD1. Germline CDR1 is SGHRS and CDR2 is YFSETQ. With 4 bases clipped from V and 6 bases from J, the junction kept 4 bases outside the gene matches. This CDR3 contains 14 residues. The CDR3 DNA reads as TGCGCCAGCAGCGCGAGGACAGGGGGCAATGAGCAGTTCTTC. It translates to CASSARTGGNEQFF.

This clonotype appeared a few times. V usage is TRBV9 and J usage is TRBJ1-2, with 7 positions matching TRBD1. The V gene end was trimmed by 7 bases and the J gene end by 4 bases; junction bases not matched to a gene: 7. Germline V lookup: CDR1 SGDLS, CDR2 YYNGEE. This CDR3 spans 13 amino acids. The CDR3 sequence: CASGTGVGYGYTF. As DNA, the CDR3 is TGTGCCAGCGGCACAGGGGTCGGCTATGGCTACACCTTC.

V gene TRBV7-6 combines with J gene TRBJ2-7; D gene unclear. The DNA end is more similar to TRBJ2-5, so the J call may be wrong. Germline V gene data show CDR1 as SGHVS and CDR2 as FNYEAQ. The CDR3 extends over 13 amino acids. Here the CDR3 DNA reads TGTGCCAGCAGCTTAGTGTTGGTGGAGACCCAGTACTTC. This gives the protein CASSLVLVETQYF.

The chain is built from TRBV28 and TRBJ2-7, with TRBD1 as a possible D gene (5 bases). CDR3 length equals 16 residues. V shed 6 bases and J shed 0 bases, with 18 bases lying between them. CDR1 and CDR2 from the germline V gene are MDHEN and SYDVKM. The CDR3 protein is CASSPTPTDFSYEQYF. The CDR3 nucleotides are TGTGCCAGCAGCCCGACCCCGACAGACTTCTCCTACGAGCAGTACTTC. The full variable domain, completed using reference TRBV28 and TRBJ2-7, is DVKVTQSSRYLVKRTGEKVFLECVQDMDHENMFWYRQDPGLGLRLIYFSYDVKMKEKGDIPEGYSVSREKKERFSLILESASTNQTSMYLCASSPTPTDFSYEQYFGPGTRLTVT.

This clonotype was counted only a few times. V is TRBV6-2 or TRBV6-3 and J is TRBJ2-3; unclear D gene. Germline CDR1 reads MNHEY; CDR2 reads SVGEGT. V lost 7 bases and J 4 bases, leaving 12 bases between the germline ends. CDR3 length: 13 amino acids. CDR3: CASTLLRADTQYF. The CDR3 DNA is TGTGCCAGCACCCTACTCCGGGCAGATACGCAGTATTTT.